This TCR beta chain was identified during a study of blood T cells in healthy people across ages. The CDR3 is made up of 14 amino acids. With 3 bases removed from V and 15 bases from J, the gap between germline ends came to 23 bases. In germline, CDR1 is DFQATT, CDR2 SNEGSKA (reference sequence). With a J-beta primer mix and a sample-barcoded 5' primer, a second PCR ran about 7 to 11 cycles. TCRdb re-derived calls from the 5' RACE reads in MiXCR, one entry per CDR3 protein. The table includes approximately 1.5 million distinct CDR3 sequences, almost 35% detected once. This clonotype was obtained from a woman aged 30 to 39 in good health. The specimen was blood. The chain links TRBV20-1 to TRBJ1-4, with D unclear. This CDR3 is CSARTPRNLEGVFF. CDR3 bases: TGCAGTGCTAGGACCCCGCGGAATCTTGAAGGAGTGTTTTTT.